This T cell receptor beta chain was captured in a study of CD8 T cells in ankylosing spondylitis. General study findings and limits: CD8+ cells made up the disease-linked clones, which were relatively rare in peripheral blood. In ankylosing spondylitis patients, matched synovial fluid reportedly showed significant enrichment of disease-linked clones.

This clonotype came up a few times. The target antigen is unknown. The germline V gene encodes CDR1 MNHEY and CDR2 SMNVEV (reference sequence). V lost 5 bases, J lost 3 bases, and 17 bases lay in between. CDR3 size: 15 residues. The TCR beta libraries were generated through quantitative 5'-RACE incorporating molecular barcodes. Each CDR3 protein gets one entry after TCRdb re-called the 5' RACE reads with MiXCR. The table lists about 360,000 distinct CDR3 sequences, approximately 22% of them singletons. V is TRBV27 and J is TRBJ2-7, with TRBD2 as a possible D gene (6 bases). The TCR originated in a male donor with ankylosing spondylitis or in good health (not recorded which). The source material was blood, either unsorted or a sorted T cell fraction (not recorded which). In nucleotides, the CDR3 is TGTGCCAGCAGTCTGACCGGGAGCCTCCTCTACGAGCAGTACTTC. The encoded protein is CASSLTGSLLYEQYF.